The next 32 T cell receptor beta chains were all read from a single sample in a study of control samples from healthy donors and cancer patients. The repertoire was sequenced with immunoSEQ multiplex PCR; TCRdb's copy has only in-frame clones and lacks some. The sample consists of around 19,000 clones, around 80% of them appearing once. Sequences were obtained from PBMCs. Receptor source: an older woman with lung cancer.

This chain links TRBV5-1 with TRBJ2-1; 10 nucleotides align to TRBD2. The junction had 14 bases not matched to a gene; V was cut back by 5 bases and J by 3 bases. The CDR3 totals 18 residues. CDR1 is SGHRS and CDR2 is YFSETQ in the germline V gene. The CDR3 nucleotides are TGCGCCAGCAGAGTTGGGCTAGCGGGGGAGGTGGGCTACAATGAGCAGTTCTTC. Protein: CASRVGLAGEVGYNEQFF. The complete variable domain, with remaining parts taken from reference TRBV5-1 and TRBJ2-1, reads KAGVTQTPRYLIKTRGQQVTLSCSPISGHRSVSWYQQTPGQGLQFLFEYFSETQRNKGNFPGRFSGRQFSNSRSEMNVSTLELGDSALYLCASRVGLAGEVGYNEQFFGPGTRLTVL.

The V and J genes are TRBV18 and TRBJ2-3; 10 bases align to TRBD2. The CDR3 covers 14 residues. The germline V gene has CDR1 KGHSH and CDR2 LQKENI. V was clipped by 3 bases and J by 6 bases; unmatched bases: 3. CDR3 coding DNA: TGTGCCAGCTCACCTCTAGCGGGAGCGGATACGCAGTATTTT. It encodes CASSPLAGADTQYF. Together with reference TRBV18 and TRBJ2-3, the CDR3 gives the full variable domain: NAGVMQNPRHLVRRRGQEARLRCSPMKGHSHVYWYRQLPEEGLKFMVYLQKENIIDESGMPKERFSAEFPKEGPSILRIQQVVRGDSAAYFCASSPLAGADTQYFGPGTRLTVL.

The chain uses TRBV29-1 and TRBJ2-7; 9 bases line up with TRBD2. This CDR3 contains 14 residues. The germline V gene has CDR1 SQVTM and CDR2 ANQGSEA. V lost 4 bases to trimming and J lost 6 bases; unmatched junction nucleotides: 10. The DNA of the CDR3 is TGCAGCGTTGGGGGCCCAGCGGGGGGAACCGAGCAGTACTTC. It specifies CSVGGPAGGTEQYF.

V and J are TRBV25-1 and TRBJ1-1; no clear D. The V gene lost 0 bases and the J gene lost 1 base, with 3 bases spanning the gap. Germline V lookup: CDR1 MGHDK, CDR2 SYGVNS. The CDR3 has 13 amino acids. The chain's CDR3 is CASSEYENTEAFF. CDR3 bases: TGTGCCAGCAGTGAATACGAGAACACTGAAGCTTTCTTT.

The chain employs TRBV5-1 and TRBJ1-1; D gene uncertain. The V end was cut by 1 base, the J end by 2 bases, with 0 bases between. CDR3 size: 11 residues. Per germline, CDR1 SGHRS and CDR2 YFSETQ. The CDR3 loop is CASSLNTEAFF. The CDR3 bases are TGCGCCAGCAGCTTGAACACTGAAGCTTTCTTT.

The chain joins TRBV4-2 to TRBJ1-5, with 8 bases identical to TRBD1. The germline gives CDR1 LGHNA, CDR2 YNFKEQ. J was trimmed by 9 bases and V by 0 bases; bases with no gene match: 4. This CDR3 contains 14 residues. In DNA form, the CDR3 reads TGTGCCAGCAGCCAAGAGGACAGGGTATTGCCCCAGCATTTT. Residues: CASSQEDRVLPQHF.

This chain links TRBV7-2 with TRBJ2-3; no firm D call. V lost 5 bases and J 3 bases, leaving 6 bases between the germline ends. This CDR3 is built from 12 residues. Germline-derived CDR1 and CDR2 are SGHTA and FQGNSA. The CDR3 DNA follows: TGTGCCAGCAGCCAGAGTACAGATACGCAGTATTTT. Its protein product is CASSQSTDTQYF.

V and J are TRBV5-6 and TRBJ2-5; D is ambiguous. CDR3 length: 15 amino acids. The V end lost 0 bases, the J end lost 5 bases, and 14 bases lay between the germline ends. Germline values: CDR1 SGHDT, CDR2 YYEEEE. The CDR3 reads CASSLGPAPEETQYF. In nucleotides, the CDR3 is TGTGCCAGCAGCTTGGGGCCAGCCCCTGAGGAGACCCAGTACTTC.

This chain connects TRBV6-5 to TRBJ2-7; perhaps D is TRBD1 or TRBD2 (5 bases each). From germline, CDR1 is MNHEY and CDR2 SVGAGI. This CDR3 comprises 14 residues. Trimming took off 6 bases at V and 5 bases at J, with 17 bases between the two ends. The CDR3 bases are TGTGCCAGCAGCCGGGGCAGGGATATTGACGAGCAGTACTTC. Protein: CASSRGRDIDEQYF.

This clone appeared once. The rearrangement joins TRBV6-5 to TRBJ1-1; no definite D call. Germline CDR1 is MNHEY and CDR2 is SVGAGI. Trimming left V 4 bases short and J 0 bases short, with 9 bases between. This CDR3 is 14 amino acids long. The CDR3 loop reads CASSFLSLNTEAFF. CDR3 bases: TGTGCCAGCAGTTTCCTTAGCTTGAACACTGAAGCTTTCTTT.

This chain links TRBV9 with TRBJ1-6; no clear D. The V end was cut by 0 bases, the J end by 7 bases, with 8 bases between. Germline CDR1 and CDR2: SGDLS and YYNGEE. The CDR3 sequence is 14 residues long. The CDR3 DNA sequence: TGTGCCAGCAGCGTAGCGGGAGCCAATTCACCCCTCCACTTT. It translates to CASSVAGANSPLHF. Full variable domain (remainder filled in from reference TRBV9 and TRBJ1-6): DSGVTQTPKHLITATGQRVTLRCSPRSGDLSVYWYQQSLDQGLQFLIQYYNGEERAKGNILERFSAQQFPDLHSELNLSSLELGDSALYFCASSVAGANSPLHFGNGTRLTVT.

V and J are TRBV11-1 and TRBJ2-7; 7 bases line up with TRBD2. With 3 bases clipped from V and 5 bases from J, the junction kept 1 base outside the gene matches. In germline, CDR1 is SGHAT, CDR2 FQDESV (reference sequence). This CDR3 has 12 amino acids. In DNA, the CDR3 is TGTGCCAGCAGCTTCCGGGGGGACGAGCAGTACTTC. This codes for CASSFRGDEQYF.

The chain has TRBV28 and TRBJ1-1; 7 bases agree with TRBD1. CDR1 and CDR2 (germline): MDHEN, SYDVKM. This CDR3 region has 15 residues. With 5 bases clipped from V and 2 bases from J, the junction kept 8 bases outside the gene matches. The CDR3 spells CASSPGGYVNTEAFF. In nucleotides, the CDR3 is TGTGCCAGCAGTCCAGGGGGGTACGTAAACACTGAAGCTTTCTTT. Full variable domain (rest looked up from reference TRBV28 and TRBJ1-1): DVKVTQSSRYLVKRTGEKVFLECVQDMDHENMFWYRQDPGLGLRLIYFSYDVKMKEKGDIPEGYSVSREKKERFSLILESASTNQTSMYLCASSPGGYVNTEAFFGQGTRLTVV.

The rearrangement uses TRBV28 and TRBJ2-5; maybe TRBD1 (5 bases). The CDR3 spans 14 residues. Germline CDR1 reads MDHEN; CDR2 reads SYDVKM. V was trimmed by 5 bases and J by 9 bases, leaving 19 bases between them. In DNA, the CDR3 is TGTGCCAGCAGTCCCCCGACGGTCCCAGGGTCCCAGTACTTC. Protein product: CASSPPTVPGSQYF.

This clone is a singleton in its sample. This chain joins TRBV27 and TRBJ2-7; D unresolved. Trimming cost V 6 bases and J 3 bases, with 18 bases left between them. This CDR3 contains 15 residues. Germline V gene data show CDR1 as MNHEY and CDR2 as SMNVEV (reference sequence). CDR3 amino acids: CASSPKTNGLYEQYF. CDR3 DNA sequence: TGTGCCAGCAGCCCTAAGACCAACGGGCTCTACGAGCAGTACTTC.

CDR3 sequence reads: CASSGLAGDNEQFF. The CDR3 nucleotides read TGTGCCAGTAGCGGGCTAGCGGGAGACAATGAGCAGTTCTTC. The rearrangement joins TRBV19 to TRBJ2-1; 10 nucleotides match TRBD2. The CDR3 runs to 14 residues. Germline lookup yields CDR1 LNHDA and CDR2 SQIVND (reference sequence). Trimming removed 6 bases from V and 5 bases from J; junction bases left unmatched: 4.

V gene TRBV4-3 combines with J gene TRBJ2-7, with D possibly TRBD1 on 5 matching bases. Looked up from germline, CDR1 is LGHNA and CDR2 is YSLEER. The CDR3 consists of 15 residues. Trimming cost V 2 bases and J 0 bases, with 11 bases left between them. The CDR3 region is CASSQFADSSYEQYF. CDR3 in DNA: TGCGCCAGCAGCCAATTCGCAGACAGCTCCTACGAGCAGTACTTC.

The chain carries TRBV30 and TRBJ1-4, with D tentatively TRBD1 (6 bases). CDR3 size: 14 residues. V was trimmed by 1 base and J by 8 bases, leaving 14 bases between them. Germline values: CDR1 GTSNPN, CDR2 SVGIG (reference sequence). The CDR3 is CAWSEARGVEKLFF. DNA of the CDR3: TGTGCCTGGAGTGAGGCCAGGGGAGTGGAAAAACTGTTTTTT.

V is TRBV25-1 and J is TRBJ1-2; TRBD1 matches at 7 bases. The trim removed 1 base at V and 3 bases at J, leaving 5 bases unmatched. The CDR3 runs 15 residues. CDR1 is MGHDK and CDR2 is SYGVNS in the germline V gene. CDR3 residues: CASSESTGEDYGYTF. The CDR3 nucleotides are TGTGCCAGCAGTGAATCCACAGGGGAGGACTATGGCTACACCTTC.

The V call is TRBV6-5, the J call TRBJ1-3; D is unclear. CDR1 and CDR2 from the germline V gene are MNHEY and SVGAGI. The V end lost 7 bases, the J end lost 0 bases, and 13 bases lay between the germline ends. The CDR3 covers 15 residues. CDR3 in amino acids: CASTINRGSGNTIYF. Here the CDR3 DNA reads TGTGCCAGCACTATAAACAGAGGCTCTGGAAACACCATATATTTT.

The V gene is TRBV7-3, the J gene TRBJ2-1; the D is unclear. Trimming pared 5 bases from V and 4 bases from J, leaving 9 bases between. The germline V gene encodes CDR1 SGHTA and CDR2 FQGTGA. The CDR3 has 13 amino acids. The chain's CDR3 is CASSETSYNEQFF. CDR3 nucleotides: TGTGCCAGCAGCGAAACTTCTTACAATGAGCAGTTCTTC. Variable domain in full (rest from reference TRBV7-3 and TRBJ2-1): GAGVSQTPSNKVTEKGKYVELRCDPISGHTALYWYRQSLGQGPEFLIYFQGTGAADDSGLPNDRFFAVRPEGSVSTLKIQRTERGDSAVYLCASSETSYNEQFFGPGTRLTVL.

This rearrangement joins TRBV9 to TRBJ2-1; 10 nucleotides match TRBD2. Germline assignment: CDR1 SGDLS and CDR2 YYNGEE. CDR3 length: 15 residues. The V and J ends lost 3 bases and 2 bases, in that order; junction bases with no gene match: 2. The CDR3 nucleotides read TGTGCCAGCAGCGAGCGGGAGGGTACCTACAATGAGCAGTTCTTC. This codes for CASSEREGTYNEQFF. The whole variable domain, filled in from reference TRBV9 and TRBJ2-1, reads DSGVTQTPKHLITATGQRVTLRCSPRSGDLSVYWYQQSLDQGLQFLIQYYNGEERAKGNILERFSAQQFPDLHSELNLSSLELGDSALYFCASSEREGTYNEQFFGPGTRLTVL.

This chain links TRBV2 with TRBJ2-3, with unresolved D. Germline V gene lookup returns CDR1 SNHLY and CDR2 FYNNEI. V was clipped by 4 bases and J by 4 bases, with 15 bases between them. The CDR3 covers 15 residues. The CDR3 DNA reads TGTGCCAGCAGTGTAGGTCTAGTGGGCTCAGATACGCAGTATTTT. It encodes CASSVGLVGSDTQYF.

This chain connects TRBV11-2 to TRBJ2-4; TRBD2 matches at 9 bases. CDR1 and CDR2 (germline): SGHAT, FQNNGV. The junction had 6 bases not matched to a gene; V was cut back by 0 bases and J by 3 bases. The CDR3 contains 17 residues. In nucleotides, the CDR3 is TGTGCCAGCAGCTTAGATCGTAGCGGGAGCAGCAAAAACATTCAGTACTTC. Protein: CASSLDRSGSSKNIQYF.

The chain has TRBV5-6 and TRBJ2-5; no definite D call. This CDR3 is built from 12 residues. The V gene's germline CDR1 is SGHDT and CDR2 YYEEEE. V lost 0 bases and J lost 5, with 5 bases in between. In DNA form, the CDR3 reads TGTGCCAGCAGCTTGGAGTGGGAGACCCAGTACTTC. This translates into CASSLEWETQYF.

V gene TRBV15 combines with J gene TRBJ2-7, with 7 bases aligning to TRBD1. CDR3 length equals 15 residues. Germline assignment: CDR1 LNHNV and CDR2 YYDKDF (reference sequence). Trimming took 5 bases from V and 4 from J; bases not matched to a gene: 11. CDR3 sequence (DNA): TGTGCCACCAGCCTTGACAGGGCTGGGATTTACGAGCAGTACTTC. Its translation: CATSLDRAGIYEQYF.

The gene calls are TRBV6-5 and TRBJ1-1; D unclear. V was clipped by 2 bases and J by 1 base, with 14 bases between them. This CDR3 region has 16 residues. Germline loops: CDR1 MNHEY, CDR2 SVGAGI. The CDR3 DNA reads TGTGCCAGCAGTTACCCAACGGCCAAGGGGAACACTGAAGCTTTCTTT. Residues: CASSYPTAKGNTEAFF.

This rearrangement joins TRBV7-9 to TRBJ2-7; D not resolved. From germline, CDR1 is SEHNR and CDR2 FQNEAQ (reference sequence). Deletions cut 5 bases from V and 5 bases from J, with 13 bases between. There are 13 residues in the CDR3. Here the CDR3 DNA reads TGTGCCAGCAGCGAGGCGGATACGGACGAGCAGTACTTC. Amino acids: CASSEADTDEQYF.

In its sample, this clone was seen once. The gene calls are TRBV3-1 (or the pseudogene TRBV3-2) and TRBJ1-3; no firm D call. V was clipped by 4 bases and J by 5 bases, with 15 bases between them. The CDR3 has 15 residues. From germline, CDR1 is LGHDT and CDR2 YNNKEL (reference sequence). The CDR3 loop is CASSLHDHARNTIYF. CDR3 sequence (DNA): TGTGCCAGCAGCCTGCATGATCACGCACGAAACACCATATATTTT.

The rearrangement joins TRBV5-4 to TRBJ2-2, with 7 bases lining up with TRBD1. V lost 4 bases to trimming and J lost 2 bases; unmatched junction nucleotides: 8. The CDR3 is 16 amino acids. Germline CDR1 and CDR2: SGHNT and YYREEE (reference sequence). CDR3 nucleotide sequence: TGTGCCAGCAGCCCCCGACAGGGTTTTAACACCGGGGAGCTGTTTTTT. Protein sequence: CASSPRQGFNTGELFF. The full variable domain, with the rest looked up from reference TRBV5-4 and TRBJ2-2, is ETGVTQSPTHLIKTRGQQVTLRCSSQSGHNTVSWYQQALGQGPQFIFQYYREEENGRGNFPPRFSGLQFPNYSSELNVNALELDDSALYLCASSPRQGFNTGELFFGEGSRLTVL.

The rearrangement links TRBV19 to TRBJ1-2; D is perhaps TRBD1 (6 bases). CDR1 LNHDA and CDR2 SQIVND come from the germline V gene (reference sequence). Trimming took off 4 bases at V and 1 base at J, with 16 bases between the two ends. The CDR3 spans 16 residues. The CDR3 bases are TGTGCCAGTAGTAGGGGGCGAGGCATGTTTAACTATGGCTACACCTTC. It is translated as CASSRGRGMFNYGYTF.

The chain joins TRBV30 to TRBJ2-1, with TRBD1 identical over 11 bases. CDR1 GTSNPN and CDR2 SVGIG come from the germline V gene (reference sequence). The length of the CDR3 is 13 residues. The junction had 4 bases not matched to a gene; V was cut back by 2 bases and J by 10 bases. This chain's CDR3 is CAWSPDRGHEQFF. CDR3 coding DNA: TGTGCCTGGAGTCCGGACAGGGGGCACGAGCAGTTCTTC.